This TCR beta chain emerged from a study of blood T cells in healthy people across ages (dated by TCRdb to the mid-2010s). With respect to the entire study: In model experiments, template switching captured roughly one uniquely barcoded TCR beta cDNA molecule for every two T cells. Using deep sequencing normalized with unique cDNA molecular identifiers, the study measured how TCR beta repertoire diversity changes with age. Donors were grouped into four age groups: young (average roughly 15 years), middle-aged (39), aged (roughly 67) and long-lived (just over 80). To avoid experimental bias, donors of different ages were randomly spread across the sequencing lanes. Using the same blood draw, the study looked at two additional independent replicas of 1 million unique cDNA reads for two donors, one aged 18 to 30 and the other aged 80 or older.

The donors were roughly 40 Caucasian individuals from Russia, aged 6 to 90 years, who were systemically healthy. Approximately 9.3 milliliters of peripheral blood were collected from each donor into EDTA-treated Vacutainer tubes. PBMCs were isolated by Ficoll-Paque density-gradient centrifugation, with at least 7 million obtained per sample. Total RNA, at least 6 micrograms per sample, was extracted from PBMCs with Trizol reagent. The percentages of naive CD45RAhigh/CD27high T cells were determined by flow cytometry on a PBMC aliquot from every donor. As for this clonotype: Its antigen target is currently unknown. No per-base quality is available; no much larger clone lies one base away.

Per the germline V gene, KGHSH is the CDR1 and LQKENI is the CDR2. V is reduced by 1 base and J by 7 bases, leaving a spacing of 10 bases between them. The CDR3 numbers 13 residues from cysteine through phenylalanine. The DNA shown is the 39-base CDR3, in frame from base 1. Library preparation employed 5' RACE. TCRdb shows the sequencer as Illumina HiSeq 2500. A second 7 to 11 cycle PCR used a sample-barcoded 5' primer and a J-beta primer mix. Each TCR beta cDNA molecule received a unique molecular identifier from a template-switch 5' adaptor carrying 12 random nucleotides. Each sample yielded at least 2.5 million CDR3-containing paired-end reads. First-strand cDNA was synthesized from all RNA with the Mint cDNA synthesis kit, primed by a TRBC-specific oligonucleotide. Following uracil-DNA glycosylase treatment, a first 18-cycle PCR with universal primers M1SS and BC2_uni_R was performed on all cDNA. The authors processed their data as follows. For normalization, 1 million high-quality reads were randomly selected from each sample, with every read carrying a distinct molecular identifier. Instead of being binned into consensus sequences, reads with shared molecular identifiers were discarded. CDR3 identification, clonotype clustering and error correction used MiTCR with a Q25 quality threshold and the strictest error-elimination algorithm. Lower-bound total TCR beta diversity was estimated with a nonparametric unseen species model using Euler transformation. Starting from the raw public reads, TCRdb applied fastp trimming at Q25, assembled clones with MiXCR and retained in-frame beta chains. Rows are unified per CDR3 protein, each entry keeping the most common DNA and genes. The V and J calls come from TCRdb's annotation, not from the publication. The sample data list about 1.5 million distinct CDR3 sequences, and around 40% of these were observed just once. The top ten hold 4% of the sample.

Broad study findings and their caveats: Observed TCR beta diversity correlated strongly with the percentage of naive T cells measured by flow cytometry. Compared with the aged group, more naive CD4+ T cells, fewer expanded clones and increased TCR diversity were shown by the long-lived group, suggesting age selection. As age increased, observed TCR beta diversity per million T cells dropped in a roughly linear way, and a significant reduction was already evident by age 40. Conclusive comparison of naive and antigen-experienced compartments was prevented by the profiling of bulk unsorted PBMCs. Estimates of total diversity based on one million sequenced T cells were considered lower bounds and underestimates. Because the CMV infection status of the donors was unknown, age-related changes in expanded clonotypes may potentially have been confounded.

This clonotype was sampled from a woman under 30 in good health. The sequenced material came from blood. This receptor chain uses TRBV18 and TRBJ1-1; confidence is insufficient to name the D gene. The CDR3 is CASSPLTHGEAFF. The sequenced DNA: TGTGCCAGCTCACCACTAACCCACGGTGAAGCTTTCTTT.